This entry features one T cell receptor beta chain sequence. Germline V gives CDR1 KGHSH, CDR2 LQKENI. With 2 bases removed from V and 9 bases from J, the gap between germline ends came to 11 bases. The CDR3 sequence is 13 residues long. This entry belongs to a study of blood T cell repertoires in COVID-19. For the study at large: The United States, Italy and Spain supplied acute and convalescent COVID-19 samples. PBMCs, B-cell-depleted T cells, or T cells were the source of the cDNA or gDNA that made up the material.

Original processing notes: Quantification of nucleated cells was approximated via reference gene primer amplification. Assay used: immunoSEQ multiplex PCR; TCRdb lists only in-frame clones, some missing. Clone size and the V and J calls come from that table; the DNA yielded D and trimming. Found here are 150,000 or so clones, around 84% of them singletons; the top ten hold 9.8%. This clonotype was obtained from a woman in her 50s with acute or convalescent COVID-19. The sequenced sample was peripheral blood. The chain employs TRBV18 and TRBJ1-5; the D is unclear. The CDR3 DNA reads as TGTGCCAGCTCACCAATAGACTTAGGGCCCCAGCATTTT. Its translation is CASSPIDLGPQHF.